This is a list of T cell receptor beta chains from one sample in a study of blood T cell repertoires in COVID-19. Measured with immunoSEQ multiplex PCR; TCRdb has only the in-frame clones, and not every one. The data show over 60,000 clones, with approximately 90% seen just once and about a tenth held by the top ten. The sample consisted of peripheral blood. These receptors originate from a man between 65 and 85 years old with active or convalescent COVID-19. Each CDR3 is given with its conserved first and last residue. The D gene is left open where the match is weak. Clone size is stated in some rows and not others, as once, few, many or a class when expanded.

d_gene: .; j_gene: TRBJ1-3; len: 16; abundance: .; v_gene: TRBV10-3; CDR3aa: CAISEPGGSSGNTIYF; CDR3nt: TGTGCCATCAGTGAGCCCGGAGGCAGCTCTGGAAACACCATATATTTT
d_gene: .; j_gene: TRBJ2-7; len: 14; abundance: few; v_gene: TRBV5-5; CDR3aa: CASSSFAVGLEQYF; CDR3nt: TGTGCCAGCAGCTCTTTCGCCGTGGGACTCGAGCAGTACTTC
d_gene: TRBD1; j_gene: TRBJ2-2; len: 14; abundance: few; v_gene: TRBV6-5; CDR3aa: CASKGQGAAGELFF; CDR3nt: TGTGCCAGCAAAGGACAGGGGGCCGCCGGGGAGCTGTTTTTT
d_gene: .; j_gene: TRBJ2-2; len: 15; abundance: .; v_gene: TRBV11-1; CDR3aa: CASSLGGVNTGELFF; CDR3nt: TGTGCCAGCAGCTTAGGGGGGGTGAACACCGGGGAGCTGTTTTTT
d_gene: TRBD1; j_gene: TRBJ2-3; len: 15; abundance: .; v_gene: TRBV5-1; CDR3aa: CASSRGQSSTDTQYF; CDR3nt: TGCGCCAGCAGCCGGGGACAGTCTAGCACAGATACGCAGTATTTT
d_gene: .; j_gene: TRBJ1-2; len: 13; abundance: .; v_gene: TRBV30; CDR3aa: CAWRRGPGYGYTF; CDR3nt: TGTGCCTGGAGGCGGGGGCCGGGCTATGGCTACACCTTC
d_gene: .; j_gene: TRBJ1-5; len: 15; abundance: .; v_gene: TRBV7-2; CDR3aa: CASSLSVLANQPQHF; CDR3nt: TGTGCCAGCAGCTTAAGCGTGTTAGCAAATCAGCCCCAGCATTTT
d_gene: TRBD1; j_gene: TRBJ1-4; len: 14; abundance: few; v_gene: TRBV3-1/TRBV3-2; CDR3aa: CASKGGTANEKLFF; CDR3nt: TGTGCCAGCAAAGGCGGGACAGCTAATGAAAAACTGTTTTTT
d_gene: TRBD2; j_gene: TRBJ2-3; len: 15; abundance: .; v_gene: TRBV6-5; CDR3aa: CASARTSGPTDTQYF; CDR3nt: TGTGCCAGCGCCCGGACTAGCGGTCCCACAGATACGCAGTATTTT
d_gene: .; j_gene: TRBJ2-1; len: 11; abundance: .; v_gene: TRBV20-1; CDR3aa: CSARFMAEQFF; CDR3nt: TGCAGTGCTAGATTTATGGCCGAGCAGTTCTTC
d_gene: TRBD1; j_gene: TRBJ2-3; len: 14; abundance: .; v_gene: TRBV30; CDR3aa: CAWGTGGSTDTQYF; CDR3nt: TGTGCCTGGGGGACAGGGGGTAGTACAGATACGCAGTATTTT
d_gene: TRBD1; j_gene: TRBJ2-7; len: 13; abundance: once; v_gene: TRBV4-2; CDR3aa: CASSRDRNYEQYF; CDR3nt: TGTGCCAGCAGCCGGGACAGGAACTACGAGCAGTACTTC